These 29 T cell receptor beta chains were sequenced from one sample in a study of cytomegalovirus exposure and HLA in healthy donors. The PCR used 60 Vbeta and 13 Jbeta primers. Clones were sequenced by immunoSEQ multiplex PCR, and TCRdb holds only the in-frame ones, with some missing. Among about 160,000 clones listed, just under 80% were seen once. Sequences were obtained from PBMCs. These receptors were obtained from a man aged 18 to 29 in good health and CMV-seropositive.

This rearrangement joins TRBV29-1 to TRBJ2-3; D might be TRBD2 (6 bases). Looked up from germline, CDR1 is SQVTM and CDR2 is ANQGSEA. Trimming cost V 3 bases and J 3 bases, with 7 bases left between them. This CDR3 is 12 amino acids long. CDR3 region: CSVERGTDTQYF. The CDR3 coding sequence is TGCAGCGTTGAGCGGGGAACAGATACGCAGTATTTT.

The genes are TRBV20-1 and TRBJ2-5, with D perhaps TRBD1 (6 bases). Per the germline V gene, CDR1 is DFQATT and CDR2 is SNEGSKA (reference sequence). CDR3 size: 11 residues. The DNA for the CDR3 is TGCAGCATAATTCAGGGGCCCACACGGTACTTC. It translates to CSIIQGPTRYF.

This clone occurred once. The gene calls are TRBV28 and TRBJ2-5, with TRBD2 matching 11 bases. The CDR3 length is 16 residues. J was trimmed by 5 bases and V by 3 bases; bases with no gene match: 8. Germline V gene lookup returns CDR1 MDHEN and CDR2 SYDVKM. CDR3 protein: CASSFPLAGVGETQYF. The CDR3 bases are TGTGCCAGCAGTTTCCCACTAGCGGGAGTGGGGGAGACCCAGTACTTC.

The chain is built from TRBV27 and TRBJ1-4; 9 nucleotides line up with TRBD1. The CDR3 is made up of 16 amino acids. Germline V gives CDR1 MNHEY, CDR2 SMNVEV (reference sequence). V trimming: 0 bases; J trimming: 7 bases; junction bases outside the gene matches: 6. The CDR3 nucleotides read TGTGCCAGCAGTTTATCCCCGGACAGGGGTCCTGAAAAACTGTTTTTT. Translation: CASSLSPDRGPEKLFF.

The chain uses TRBV5-1 and TRBJ2-3; D is uncertain. Germline V CDR1 and CDR2: SGHRS, YFSETQ. The CDR3 runs 14 residues. Trimming pared 4 bases from V and 4 bases from J, leaving 13 bases between. CDR3 in DNA: TGCGCCAGCAGCCCTGAGGAAGGTCCAGATACGCAGTATTTT. Its protein product is CASSPEEGPDTQYF.

V gene TRBV5-1 combines with J gene TRBJ2-1; tentatively, D is TRBD2 (6 bases). CDR1 is SGHRS and CDR2 is YFSETQ in the germline V gene. The CDR3 is 15 amino acids. Between the trimmed V and J ends, which lost 3 bases and 2 bases, there was a span of 12 bases. The CDR3 nucleotides are TGCGCCAGCAGCTCGACTAGTAAGGCCTACAATGAGCAGTTCTTC. Translating it yields CASSSTSKAYNEQFF.

The rearrangement links TRBV4-1 to TRBJ1-1, with D maybe TRBD1 (5 bases). Germline loops: CDR1 MGHRA, CDR2 YSYEKL. V was clipped by 0 bases and J by 4 bases, with 12 bases between them. This CDR3 has 15 residues. The CDR3 loop is CASSQEGGRSTEAFF. Here the CDR3 DNA reads TGCGCCAGCAGCCAAGAGGGGGGACGCAGCACTGAAGCTTTCTTT.

The gene calls are TRBV15 and TRBJ1-2, with D perhaps TRBD1 (5 bases). The germline V gene has CDR1 LNHNV and CDR2 YYDKDF (reference sequence). Trimming left V 5 bases short and J 7 bases short, with 20 bases between. This CDR3 has 15 amino acids. The CDR3 DNA follows: TGTGCCACCAGCGTCAGTCGCTGGGGGGTGTTTGGCTACACCTTC. The encoded protein is CATSVSRWGVFGYTF.

The gene calls are TRBV6-5 and TRBJ2-1; 7 nucleotides match TRBD2. The V gene's germline CDR1 is MNHEY and CDR2 SVGAGI. CDR3 length equals 13 residues. Losses at the gene ends were 6 bases for V and 5 bases for J; bases not matched to a gene: 4. CDR3 coding DNA: TGTGCCAGCAGCGGGAGGTCCCACAATGAGCAGTTCTTC. Translation: CASSGRSHNEQFF.

As DNA, the CDR3 is TGTGCCAGCAGCGGCCCCGGGACAGGGGGTCATAATGAAAAACTGTTTTTT. This sequence encodes CASSGPGTGGHNEKLFF. The genes are TRBV9 and TRBJ1-4; 11 bases agree with TRBD1. Germline lookup yields CDR1 SGDLS and CDR2 YYNGEE. The CDR3 loop spans 17 amino acids. The trim removed 3 bases at V and 4 bases at J, leaving 8 bases unmatched.

The rearrangement joins TRBV10-3 to TRBJ2-2, with 9 positions matching TRBD1. The CDR3 has 20 residues. Trimming cost V 0 bases and J 0 bases; bases outside gene matches: 11. CDR1 and CDR2 from the germline V gene are ENHRY and SYGVKD. The CDR3 DNA sequence: TGTGCCATCAGTGAGTCCTGGGACAGGGCTGTCACTGCGAACACCGGGGAGCTGTTTTTT. This gives the protein CAISESWDRAVTANTGELFF.

The rearrangement joins TRBV2 to TRBJ1-5, with TRBD1 as a possible D gene (6 bases). From germline, CDR1 is SNHLY and CDR2 FYNNEI. The V and J ends lost 6 bases and 0 bases respectively, with 15 bases between them. The CDR3 totals 16 residues. The CDR3 is CASRKTGGYSNQPQHF. DNA of the CDR3: TGTGCCAGCAGAAAGACAGGCGGTTATAGCAATCAGCCCCAGCATTTT.

This clone was seen just once. The rearrangement uses TRBV6-1 and TRBJ1-5; TRBD1 agrees at 8 bases. The germline V gene has CDR1 MNHNS and CDR2 SASEGT. CDR3 size: 14 residues. V gave up 7 bases and J gave up 4 bases; unmatched junction bases: 6. The CDR3: CASNQGQVNQPQHF. The CDR3 DNA follows: TGTGCCAGCAATCAGGGACAGGTAAATCAGCCCCAGCATTTT.

The chain links TRBV5-6 to TRBJ2-2; the D gene is possibly TRBD2 (7 bases). Germline lookup yields CDR1 SGHDT and CDR2 YYEEEE. The CDR3 is 19 amino acids. Trimming removed 2 bases at V and 6 bases at J, with 26 bases between. CDR3 DNA sequence: TGTGCCAGCAGCTTATCCCGACCGGGACAAATGAGCGGGGCCGGGGAGCTGTTTTTT. As protein: CASSLSRPGQMSGAGELFF.

This chain uses TRBV6-1 with TRBJ1-4; D is ambiguous. Germline V CDR1 and CDR2: MNHNS, SASEGT. This CDR3 region has 16 residues. Trimming stripped 1 base from V and 0 bases from J, with 9 bases between. CDR3 nucleotides: TGTGCCAGCAGTGAAGGGGCAGTTGCAACTAATGAAAAACTGTTTTTT. It codes for CASSEGAVATNEKLFF.

V gene TRBV7-3 combines with J gene TRBJ2-1, with D possibly matching TRBD2 (5 bases). V lost 3 bases to trimming and J lost 7 bases, with 7 bases between them. Germline CDR1 SGHTA, CDR2 FQGTGA. CDR3 size: 12 residues. CDR3 loop: CASSFPGNEQFF. As DNA, the CDR3 is TGTGCCAGCAGCTTCCCGGGAAATGAGCAGTTCTTC.

A few counts support this clone. The J gene is TRBJ1-5, the V gene TRBV2; no reliable D call. Germline loops: CDR1 SNHLY, CDR2 FYNNEI. The CDR3 contains 14 residues. The ends were cut back, 10 bases at V and 0 bases at J, with 13 bases in the middle. In DNA, the CDR3 is TGTGCCACCTCGACTGATTATAGCAATCAGCCCCAGCATTTT. It is translated as CATSTDYSNQPQHF.

Only one count was recorded for this clone. The chain links TRBV5-4 to TRBJ2-3; 7 nucleotides match TRBD2. The ends lost 4 bases at V and 0 bases at J; junction bases unmatched: 8. Germline CDR1 and CDR2: SGHNT and YYREEE (reference sequence). This CDR3 contains 16 residues. CDR3 DNA: TGTGCCAGCAGCCCCCGGGCGGGGGAAAGCACAGATACGCAGTATTTT. Its protein is CASSPRAGESTDTQYF.

This chain uses TRBV6-6 with TRBJ2-5; D is perhaps TRBD2 (6 bases). V shed 6 bases and J shed 0 bases, with 11 bases lying between them. Germline V CDR1 and CDR2: MNHNY, SVGAGI (reference sequence). The CDR3 runs to 14 residues. The CDR3, as DNA: TGTGCCAGCAGGCGCGGACTACACCAAGAGACCCAGTACTTC. It specifies CASRRGLHQETQYF.

J is TRBJ1-5 and V is TRBV28; 9 bases map to TRBD1. Trimming cost V 5 bases and J 3 bases; bases outside gene matches: 11. The CDR3 consists of 17 residues. Germline V gives CDR1 MDHEN, CDR2 SYDVKM. Written as DNA, the CDR3 is TGTGCCAGCAGTGGAATCCTCGGACAGGGGCACAATCAGCCCCAGCATTTT. Encoded protein: CASSGILGQGHNQPQHF.

A few counts support this clone. V and J are TRBV4-1 and TRBJ1-1; a weak D match, TRBD1 (6 bases). Germline CDR1 is MGHRA and CDR2 is YSYEKL. There are 12 residues in the CDR3. Trimming cost V 1 base and J 7 bases, with 7 bases left between them. The CDR3 coding sequence is TGCGCCAGCAGCCAAGGGACAGATGAAGCTTTCTTT. This translates into CASSQGTDEAFF.

There are a few counts of this clone. The chain employs TRBV4-1 and TRBJ1-5, with D possibly matching TRBD1 (6 bases). V lost 6 bases and J 3 bases, leaving 18 bases between the germline ends. Germline-derived CDR1 and CDR2 are MGHRA and YSYEKL. This CDR3 comprises 16 residues. The DNA of the CDR3 is TGCGCCAGCAGTTCCGCGAGGACAGCCGCCAATCAGCCCCAGCATTTT. Translation: CASSSARTAANQPQHF.

DNA for the CDR3: TGTGCCAGCAGCTCCCCCACAGACAGGGTGTTACCAGATACGCAGTATTTT. Translating it yields CASSSPTDRVLPDTQYF. The gene calls are TRBV7-2 and TRBJ2-3, with 7 bases that match TRBD1. Germline V gene lookup returns CDR1 SGHTA and CDR2 FQGNSA. V trimming: 4 bases; J trimming: 4 bases; junction bases outside the gene matches: 14. CDR3 length: 17 amino acids.

The rearrangement joins TRBV10-3 to TRBJ1-4, with D unclear. CDR3 length: 14 amino acids. Germline CDR1 and CDR2: ENHRY and SYGVKD. Deletions cut 2 bases from V and 3 bases from J, with 7 bases between. CDR3 nucleotides: TGTGCCATCAGTGAGAACGGTCCTAATGAAAAACTGTTTTTT. Its translation: CAISENGPNEKLFF.

The gene calls are TRBV30 and TRBJ2-6, with 7 positions matching TRBD1. Germline CDR1 GTSNPN, CDR2 SVGIG (reference sequence). The CDR3 has 17 residues. The J segment lost 0 bases and the V segment lost 5 bases, leaving 10 bases of the junction unmatched. The CDR3 DNA is TGTGCCTGGTCACAGGGGAAATTGAGCTCTGGGGCCAACGTCCTGACTTTC. It is translated as CAWSQGKLSSGANVLTF.

This clone was recorded once. The V call is TRBV12-5, the J call TRBJ1-2; perhaps TRBD1 as D (6 bases). This CDR3 contains 16 residues. Trimming took off 9 bases at V and 8 bases at J, with 28 bases between the two ends. Germline CDR1 LGHNT, CDR2 FRNRAP. The CDR3 here is CASSTPHGRGMGGYTF. CDR3 DNA: TGTGCTAGCTCAACCCCTCATGGCAGGGGCATGGGAGGCTACACCTTC.

The gene calls are TRBV5-1 and TRBJ1-3; D gene ambiguous. With 3 bases removed from V and 4 bases from J, the gap between germline ends came to 14 bases. The CDR3 loop spans 15 amino acids. Germline V lookup: CDR1 SGHRS, CDR2 YFSETQ. CDR3 sequence reads: CASSSGAGLGNTIYF. The DNA of the CDR3 is TGCGCCAGCAGCTCAGGAGCGGGGTTAGGAAACACCATATATTTT.

This clone was recorded a few times. The chain couples TRBV4-1 to TRBJ2-2; D ambiguous. V lost 1 base and J lost 6, with 6 bases in between. CDR3 length: 13 amino acids. Germline V gene lookup returns CDR1 MGHRA and CDR2 YSYEKL. The chain's CDR3 is CASSQVEAGELFF. DNA for the CDR3: TGCGCCAGCAGCCAAGTAGAGGCCGGGGAGCTGTTTTTT.

The V call is TRBV19, the J call TRBJ1-5; 8 nucleotides agree with TRBD1. The V gene end was trimmed by 5 bases and the J gene end by 4 bases; junction bases not matched to a gene: 7. The CDR3 has 15 residues. Per germline, CDR1 LNHDA and CDR2 SQIVND (reference sequence). The CDR3 is CASSRAGQGNQPQHF. The CDR3, as DNA: TGTGCCAGTAGTCGGGCAGGACAGGGTAATCAGCCCCAGCATTTT.